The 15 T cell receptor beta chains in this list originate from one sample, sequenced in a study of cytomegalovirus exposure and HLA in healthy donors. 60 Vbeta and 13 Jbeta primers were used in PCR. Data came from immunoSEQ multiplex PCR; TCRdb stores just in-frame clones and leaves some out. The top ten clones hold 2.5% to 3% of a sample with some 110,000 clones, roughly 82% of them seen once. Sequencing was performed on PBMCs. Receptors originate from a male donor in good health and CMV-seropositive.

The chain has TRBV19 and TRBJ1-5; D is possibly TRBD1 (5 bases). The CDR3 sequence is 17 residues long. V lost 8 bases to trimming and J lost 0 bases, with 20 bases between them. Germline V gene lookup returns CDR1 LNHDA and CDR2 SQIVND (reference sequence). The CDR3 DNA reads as TGTGCCAGTCAGAACAGGCCACTTTCCCTTAGCAATCAGCCCCAGCATTTT. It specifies CASQNRPLSLSNQPQHF.

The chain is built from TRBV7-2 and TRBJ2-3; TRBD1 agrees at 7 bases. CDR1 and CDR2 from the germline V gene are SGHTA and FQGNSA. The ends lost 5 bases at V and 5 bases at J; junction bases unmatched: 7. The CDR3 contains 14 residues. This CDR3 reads CASSQTPGGDTQYF. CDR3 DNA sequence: TGTGCCAGCAGCCAAACCCCAGGGGGAGATACGCAGTATTTT.

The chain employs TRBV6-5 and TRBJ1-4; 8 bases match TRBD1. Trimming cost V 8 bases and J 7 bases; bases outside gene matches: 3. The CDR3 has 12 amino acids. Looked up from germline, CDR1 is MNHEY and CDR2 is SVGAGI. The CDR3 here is CASRTGFEKLFF. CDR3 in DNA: TGTGCCAGCCGGACAGGGTTTGAAAAACTGTTTTTT.

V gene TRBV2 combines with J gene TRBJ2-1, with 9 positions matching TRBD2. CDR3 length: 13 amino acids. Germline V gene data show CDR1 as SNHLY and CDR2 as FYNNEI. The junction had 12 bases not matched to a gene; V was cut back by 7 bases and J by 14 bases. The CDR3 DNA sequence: TGTGCCAGCATTACGGCCGCGGGAGGGCCTGAGTTCTTC. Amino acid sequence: CASITAAGGPEFF.

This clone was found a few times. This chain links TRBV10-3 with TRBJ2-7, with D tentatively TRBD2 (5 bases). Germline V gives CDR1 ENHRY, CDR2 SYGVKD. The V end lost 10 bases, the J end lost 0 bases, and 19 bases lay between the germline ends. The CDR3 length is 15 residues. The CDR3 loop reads CATNAGGISSYEQYF. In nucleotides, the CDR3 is TGTGCCACCAACGCCGGAGGCATTAGCTCCTACGAGCAGTACTTC.

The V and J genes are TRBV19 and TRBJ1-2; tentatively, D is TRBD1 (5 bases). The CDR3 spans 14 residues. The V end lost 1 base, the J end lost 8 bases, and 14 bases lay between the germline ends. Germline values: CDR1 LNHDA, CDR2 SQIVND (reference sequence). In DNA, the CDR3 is TGTGCCAGTAGTATAGGGGGCAGGGTCGGGGGCTACACCTTC. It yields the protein CASSIGGRVGGYTF.

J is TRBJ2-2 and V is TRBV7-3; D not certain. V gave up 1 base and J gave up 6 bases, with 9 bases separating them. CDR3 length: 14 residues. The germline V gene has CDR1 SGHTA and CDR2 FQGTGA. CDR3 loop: CASSLRIDSGELFF. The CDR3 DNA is TGTGCCAGCAGCTTAAGAATTGACTCCGGGGAGCTGTTTTTT.

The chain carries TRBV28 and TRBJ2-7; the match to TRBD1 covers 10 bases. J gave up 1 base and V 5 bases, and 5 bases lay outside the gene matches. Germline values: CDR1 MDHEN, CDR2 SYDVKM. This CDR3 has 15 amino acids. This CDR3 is CASSRDRGRSYEQYF. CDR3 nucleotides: TGTGCCAGCAGTAGGGACAGGGGCAGGTCCTACGAGCAGTACTTC.

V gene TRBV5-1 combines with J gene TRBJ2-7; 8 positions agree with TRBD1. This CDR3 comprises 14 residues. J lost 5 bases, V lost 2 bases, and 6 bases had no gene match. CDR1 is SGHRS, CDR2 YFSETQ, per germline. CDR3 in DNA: TGCGCCAGCAGCTTCGCGCCAGGGGGCAACGAGCAGTACTTC. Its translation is CASSFAPGGNEQYF.

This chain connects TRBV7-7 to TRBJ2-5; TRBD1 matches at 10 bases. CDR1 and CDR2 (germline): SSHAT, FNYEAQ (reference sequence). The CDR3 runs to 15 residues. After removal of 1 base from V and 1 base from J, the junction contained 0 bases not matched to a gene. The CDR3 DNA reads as TGTGCCAGCAGCTTAGGGACAGGGGGCCAAGAGACCCAGTACTTC. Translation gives CASSLGTGGQETQYF.

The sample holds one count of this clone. CDR3 bases: TGCGCCAGCAGCCAGGGGACTAGCGGGGATCGCCGAGAGACCCAGTACTTC. Protein: CASSQGTSGDRRETQYF. The chain uses TRBV4-1 and TRBJ2-5; 13 nucleotides agree with TRBD2. With 3 bases clipped from V and 4 bases from J, the junction kept 8 bases outside the gene matches. This CDR3 contains 17 residues. Germline assignment: CDR1 MGHRA and CDR2 YSYEKL.

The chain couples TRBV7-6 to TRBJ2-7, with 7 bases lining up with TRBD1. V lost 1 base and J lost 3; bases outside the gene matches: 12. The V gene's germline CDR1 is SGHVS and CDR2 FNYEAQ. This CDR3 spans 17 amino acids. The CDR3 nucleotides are TGTGCCAGCAGCTTAGGGTCCGCGTCAGGGGGTCTCTACGAGCAGTACTTC. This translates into CASSLGSASGGLYEQYF.

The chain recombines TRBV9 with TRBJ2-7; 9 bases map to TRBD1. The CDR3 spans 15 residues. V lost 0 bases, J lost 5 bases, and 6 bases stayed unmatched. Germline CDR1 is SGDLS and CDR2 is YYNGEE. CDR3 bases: TGTGCCAGCAGCGTAGCGACAGGGGGTATGGACGAGCAGTACTTC. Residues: CASSVATGGMDEQYF.

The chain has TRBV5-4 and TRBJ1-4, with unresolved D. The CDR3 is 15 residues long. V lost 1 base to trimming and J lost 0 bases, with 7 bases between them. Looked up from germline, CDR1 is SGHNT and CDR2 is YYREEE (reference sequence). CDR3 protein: CASSLNSPTNEKLFF. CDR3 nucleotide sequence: TGTGCCAGCAGCTTGAACAGCCCAACTAATGAAAAACTGTTTTTT.

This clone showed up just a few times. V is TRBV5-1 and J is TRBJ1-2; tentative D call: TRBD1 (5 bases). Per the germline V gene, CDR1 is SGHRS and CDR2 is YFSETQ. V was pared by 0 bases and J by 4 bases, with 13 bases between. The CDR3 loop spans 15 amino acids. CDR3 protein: CASSLERGGSYGYTF. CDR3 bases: TGCGCCAGCAGCTTGGAACGGGGGGGGAGCTATGGCTACACCTTC.